This T cell receptor (beta chain) was observed in a study of cytomegalovirus exposure and HLA in healthy donors. 60 Vbeta and 13 Jbeta primers were used in PCR. Profiling relied on immunoSEQ multiplex PCR, and the TCRdb table lists in-frame clones only, not all of them. The table records about 130,000 clones, around 71% of them present only once. Findings of the study overall: A later analysis, which compared TCR beta chains of equal frequency, found the HLA-associated ones more clonally expanded.

A few counts support this clone. The target antigen is unknown. Trimming removed 3 bases at V and 1 base at J, with 10 bases between. Germline V lookup: CDR1 SGDLS, CDR2 YYNGEE. The CDR3 totals 14 residues. Sequenced material: PBMCs. The V and J genes are TRBV9 and TRBJ1-1; D is unresolved. The receptor was derived from a woman aged 55 to 70 in good health and CMV-seropositive. Here the CDR3 reads CASSGGVGNTEAFF. In DNA, the CDR3 is TGTGCCAGCAGCGGGGGAGTCGGGAACACTGAAGCTTTCTTT.